Each of the 21 T cell receptor beta chains below was sequenced from the same sample in a study of T cells in Graves' hyperthyroidism and ophthalmopathy. The investigators amplified TCR beta CDR3 regions from RNA transcripts. The HTBI set primed first-round TCR CDR3 RT-PCR. TCRdb re-called the multiplex PCR reads with MiXCR, one entry per CDR3 protein. Here the sample spans 300,000 to 400,000 distinct CDR3 sequences, about 14% being singletons. The specimen was blood. The receptors come from a woman in her sixties or seventies with Graves' hyperthyroidism.

The table lists this clonotype with many counts. The chain recombines TRBV12-3 or TRBV12-4 with TRBJ2-7; 10 positions match TRBD2. The J segment lost 6 bases and the V segment lost 6 bases, leaving 2 bases of the junction unmatched. This CDR3 has 12 amino acids. CDR3: CASRSGRGEQYF. CDR3 bases: TGTGCCAGCAGGAGCGGGAGGGGCGAGCAGTACTTC.

This chain links TRBV7-9 with TRBJ2-1; TRBD2 might be the D (6 bases). Germline CDR1 is SEHNR and CDR2 is FQNEAQ (reference sequence). CDR3 length: 15 amino acids. V was pared by 8 bases and J by 4 bases, with 18 bases between. CDR3 in DNA: TGTGCCAGCGATGTGAGGACTACCAAATACAATGAGCAGTTCTTC. Encoded protein: CASDVRTTKYNEQFF.

This clonotype appeared many times. The rearrangement joins TRBV30 to TRBJ1-1; D call uncertain. CDR3 length: 13 residues. V was shortened by 3 bases and J by 6 bases, with 14 bases between the two germline ends. Germline V CDR1 and CDR2: GTSNPN, SVGIG (reference sequence). CDR3 region: CAWRPDRWAEAFF. CDR3 sequence (DNA): TGTGCCTGGAGGCCGGACCGGTGGGCTGAAGCTTTCTTT.

This clonotype came up many times. The chain joins TRBV7-9 to TRBJ2-3; TRBD2 aligns across 7 bases. The CDR3 has 14 amino acids. Germline V gene data show CDR1 as SEHNR and CDR2 as FQNEAQ (reference sequence). V lost 5 bases to trimming and J lost 4 bases; unmatched junction nucleotides: 6. The CDR3 nucleotides read TGTGCCAGCAGCCAAGGCGGGGGTGCAGATACGCAGTATTTT. It codes for CASSQGGGADTQYF.

The rearrangement joins TRBV6-2 or TRBV6-3 to TRBJ1-5; TRBD1 agrees at 7 bases. V lost 5 bases and J lost 12; bases outside the gene matches: 7. The CDR3 is 12 amino acids. CDR1 and CDR2 (germline): MNHEY, SVGEGT. Here the CDR3 DNA reads TGTGCCAGCAGTCCTCCCTCAGGGGGCCAGCATTTT. It codes for CASSPPSGGQHF.

J is TRBJ2-1 and V is TRBV20-1; D is possibly TRBD1 or TRBD2 (5 bases each). The V end was cut by 3 bases, the J end by 0 bases, with 15 bases between. The length of the CDR3 is 16 residues. Germline V gene data show CDR1 as DFQATT and CDR2 as SNEGSKA (reference sequence). The CDR3 spells CSASYHGGSSYNEQFF. The CDR3 nucleotides read TGCAGTGCTAGCTACCATGGGGGAAGCTCCTACAATGAGCAGTTCTTC.

This clonotype appeared many times. The V gene is TRBV6-6, the J gene TRBJ1-3; D unclear. The V gene's germline CDR1 is MNHNY and CDR2 SVGAGI (reference sequence). This CDR3 region has 17 residues. V was shortened by 0 bases and J by 0 bases, with 12 bases between the two germline ends. The DNA for the CDR3 is TGTGCCAGCAGTTACTCGACGGCGGCAAACTCTGGAAACACCATATATTTT. Translated: CASSYSTAANSGNTIYF.

V and J are TRBV2 and TRBJ2-5, with 11 bases that match TRBD2. The CDR3 is 18 residues long. The junction had 13 bases not matched to a gene; V was cut back by 7 bases and J by 0 bases. Germline loops: CDR1 SNHLY, CDR2 FYNNEI. The DNA for the CDR3 is TGTGCCAGCAAATCGGGACTAGCGGATATGTCGTACCAAGAGACCCAGTACTTC. It translates to CASKSGLADMSYQETQYF.

There are many counts of this clonotype. The chain joins TRBV9 to TRBJ2-7, with TRBD1 identical over 7 bases. This CDR3 region has 12 residues. V was pared by 4 bases and J by 5 bases, with 3 bases of the junction left unmatched. Germline CDR1 SGDLS, CDR2 YYNGEE. CDR3 coding DNA: TGTGCCAGCAGCCCGACAGGGAACGAGCAGTACTTC. It yields the protein CASSPTGNEQYF.

V usage is TRBV7-2 and J usage is TRBJ2-5; TRBD2 aligns across 12 bases. Germline V gene sequence: CDR1 SGHTA, CDR2 FQGNSA. The length of the CDR3 is 21 residues. V was clipped by 6 bases and J by 5 bases; unmatched bases: 25. The CDR3 DNA is TGTGCCAGCAGACCAGGGACAGGTTTTACTAGCGGGAGGCCCGGGGAGGAGACCCAGTACTTC. The encoded protein is CASRPGTGFTSGRPGEETQYF.

This clonotype was detected a few times. This rearrangement joins TRBV5-4 to TRBJ2-3, with D unclear. V dropped 2 bases and J dropped 4 bases, with 8 bases sitting between them. The CDR3 contains 13 residues. Germline lookup yields CDR1 SGHNT and CDR2 YYREEE (reference sequence). CDR3 region: CASSFERPDTQYF. CDR3 DNA sequence: TGTGCCAGCAGCTTTGAGAGGCCAGATACGCAGTATTTT.

Regarding this clonotype: The junction departs from germline at one end; a sequencing error may be responsible. This chain uses TRBV11-2 with TRBJ2-1, with 14 bases aligning to TRBD2. The CDR3 spans 15 residues. Germline-derived CDR1 and CDR2 are SGHAT and FQNNGV. The CDR3 DNA sequence: TGCGCCAGCAGCCCGGGACTAGCGGGAGCCAATAAGCAGTTCTTC. Translated, it gives CASSPGLAGANKQFF.

The table lists this clonotype with many counts. The chain couples TRBV7-2 to TRBJ2-7; D unresolved. Between the trimmed V and J ends, which lost 5 bases and 7 bases, there was a span of 15 bases. This CDR3 is built from 13 residues. Looked up from germline, CDR1 is SGHTA and CDR2 is FQGNSA. Here the CDR3 DNA reads TGTGCCAGCAGCCCCCGGGTCATTGAGGAGCAGTACTTC. Its protein product is CASSPRVIEEQYF.

The table lists this clonotype with many counts. The chain couples TRBV11-2 to TRBJ2-1; 11 positions agree with TRBD2. V lost 2 bases, J lost 8 bases, and 11 bases stayed unmatched. The CDR3 has 17 residues. Germline V CDR1 and CDR2: SGHAT, FQNNGV. The CDR3 DNA reads as TGTGCCAGCAGCTTATATGAGGGACTAGCGGCCTCCGATGAGCAGTTCTTC. Residues: CASSLYEGLAASDEQFF.

Regarding this clonotype: This may be a read error: a much more frequent sequence differs by one nucleotide. This rearrangement joins TRBV20-1 to TRBJ2-7, with TRBD1 matching 9 bases. The J segment lost 5 bases and the V segment lost 5 bases, leaving 10 bases of the junction unmatched. The germline V gene encodes CDR1 DFQATT and CDR2 SNEGSKA (reference sequence). This CDR3 has 14 residues. CDR3 protein: CSARGDRVSNEQYF. CDR3 coding DNA: TGCAGTGCTCGCGGGGACAGGGTATCCAACGAGCAGTACTTC.

There are many counts of this clonotype. V and J are TRBV11-3 and TRBJ2-3, with a weak D call TRBD1 (6 bases). The germline gives CDR1 SGHNT, CDR2 YENEEA. This CDR3 is 14 amino acids long. Trimming stripped 5 bases from V and 2 bases from J, with 11 bases between. The DNA of the CDR3 is TGTGCCAGCAGCCCCGGACAGATCACAGATACGCAGTATTTT. It specifies CASSPGQITDTQYF. Complete variable domain (other parts from reference TRBV11-3 and TRBJ2-3): EAGVVQSPRYKIIEKKQPVAFWCNPISGHNTLYWYLQNLGQGPELLIRYENEEAVDDSQLPKDRFSAERLKGVDSTLKIQPAELGDSAVYLCASSPGQITDTQYFGPGTRLTVL.

This clonotype appeared many times. This sequence joins TRBV6-1 and TRBJ2-1, with D unresolved. V lost 5 bases, J lost 0 bases, and 11 bases lay in between. There are 15 residues in the CDR3. Germline values: CDR1 MNHNS, CDR2 SASEGT. CDR3 residues: CASSPHRSSYNEQFF. CDR3 nucleotides: TGTGCCAGCAGTCCCCACCGGAGCTCCTACAATGAGCAGTTCTTC.

The chain couples TRBV19 to TRBJ2-1, with a weak D call TRBD2 (6 bases). Germline V gene data show CDR1 as LNHDA and CDR2 as SQIVND (reference sequence). The CDR3 is 14 residues long. With 3 bases removed from V and 7 bases from J, the gap between germline ends came to 13 bases. The CDR3 loop is CASSMGLRENEQFF. The CDR3 region has the DNA TGTGCCAGTAGTATGGGACTGAGGGAAAATGAGCAGTTCTTC.

This clonotype occurred a few times. The chain uses TRBV9 and TRBJ2-3; 10 nucleotides agree with TRBD2. The CDR3 loop spans 14 amino acids. With 3 bases clipped from V and 5 bases from J, the junction kept 3 bases outside the gene matches. The germline V gene encodes CDR1 SGDLS and CDR2 YYNGEE. The CDR3 region is CASSGSSGRDTQYF. As DNA, the CDR3 is TGTGCCAGCAGCGGATCTAGCGGGAGAGATACGCAGTATTTT. The full variable domain, rest sourced from reference TRBV9 and TRBJ2-3, is DSGVTQTPKHLITATGQRVTLRCSPRSGDLSVYWYQQSLDQGLQFLIQYYNGEERAKGNILERFSAQQFPDLHSELNLSSLELGDSALYFCASSGSSGRDTQYFGPGTRLTVL.

This clonotype was found many times. The rearrangement joins TRBV6-1 to TRBJ1-5; D gene ambiguous. V was shortened by 4 bases and J by 0 bases, with 7 bases between the two germline ends. The CDR3 totals 14 residues. The germline V gene encodes CDR1 MNHNS and CDR2 SASEGT. The CDR3 protein is CASSGTLSNQPQHF. The CDR3 DNA sequence: TGTGCCAGCAGTGGGACCCTTAGCAATCAGCCCCAGCATTTT.

This clonotype was observed at least ten times. The chain is built from TRBV15 and TRBJ2-7; D tentatively fits TRBD1 or TRBD2 (6 bases each). Trimming removed 9 bases from V and 5 bases from J, with 14 bases in between. The CDR3 runs 12 residues. Germline V lookup: CDR1 LNHNV, CDR2 YYDKDF (reference sequence). CDR3 protein: CATSEEGDEQYF. The CDR3 nucleotides read TGTGCCACTTCCGAGGAGGGGGACGAGCAGTACTTC.